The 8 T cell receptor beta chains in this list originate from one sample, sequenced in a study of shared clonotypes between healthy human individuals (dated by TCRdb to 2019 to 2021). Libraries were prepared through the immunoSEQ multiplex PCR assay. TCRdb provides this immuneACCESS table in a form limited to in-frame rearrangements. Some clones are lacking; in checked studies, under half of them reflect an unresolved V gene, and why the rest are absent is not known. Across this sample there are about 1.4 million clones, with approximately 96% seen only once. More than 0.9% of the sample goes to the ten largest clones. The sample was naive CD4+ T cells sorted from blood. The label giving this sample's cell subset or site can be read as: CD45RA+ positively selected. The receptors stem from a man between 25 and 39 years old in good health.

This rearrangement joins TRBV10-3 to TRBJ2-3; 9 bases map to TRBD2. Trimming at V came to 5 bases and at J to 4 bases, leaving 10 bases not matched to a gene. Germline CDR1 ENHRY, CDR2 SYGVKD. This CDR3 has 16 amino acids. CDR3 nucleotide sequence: TGTGCCATCAGTCTCCTTATGCGGGAGGGGGCAGATACGCAGTATTTT. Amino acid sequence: CAISLLMREGADTQYF.

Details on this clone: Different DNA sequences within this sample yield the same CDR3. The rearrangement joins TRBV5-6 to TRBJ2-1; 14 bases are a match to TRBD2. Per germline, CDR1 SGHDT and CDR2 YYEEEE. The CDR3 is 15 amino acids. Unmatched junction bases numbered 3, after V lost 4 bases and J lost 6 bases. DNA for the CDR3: TGTGCCAGCAGCCTCGGACTAGCGGGAGGCAATGAGCAGTTCTTC. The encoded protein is CASSLGLAGGNEQFF.

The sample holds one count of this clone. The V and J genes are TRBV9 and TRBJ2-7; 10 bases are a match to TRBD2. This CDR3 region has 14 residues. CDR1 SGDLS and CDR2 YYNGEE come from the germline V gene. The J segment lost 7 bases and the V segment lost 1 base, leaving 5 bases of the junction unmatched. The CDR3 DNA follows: TGTGCCAGCAGCGTAAGCGGGAGGGGGAGGGAGCAGTACTTC. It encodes CASSVSGRGREQYF.

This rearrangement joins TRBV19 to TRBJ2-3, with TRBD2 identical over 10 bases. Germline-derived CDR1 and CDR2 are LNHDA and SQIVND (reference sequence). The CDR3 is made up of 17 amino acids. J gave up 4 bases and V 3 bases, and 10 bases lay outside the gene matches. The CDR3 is CASSIPSGGVAPDTQYF. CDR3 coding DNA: TGTGCCAGTAGTATTCCCAGCGGGGGGGTTGCCCCAGATACGCAGTATTTT.

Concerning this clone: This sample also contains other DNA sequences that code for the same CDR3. The CDR3 coding sequence is TGTGCCAGCTCCCCCCAGGGAAACACTGAAGCTTTCTTT. Translation gives CASSPQGNTEAFF. The gene calls are TRBV18 and TRBJ1-1; perhaps TRBD1 as D (5 bases). The germline CDR1 and CDR2 sequences are KGHSH and LQKENI. The CDR3 spans 13 residues. Trimming pared 6 bases from V and 2 bases from J, leaving 10 bases between.

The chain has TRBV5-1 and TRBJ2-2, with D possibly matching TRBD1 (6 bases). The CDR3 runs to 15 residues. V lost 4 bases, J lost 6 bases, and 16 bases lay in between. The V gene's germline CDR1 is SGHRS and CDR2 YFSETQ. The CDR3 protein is CASSDQGIGPGELFF. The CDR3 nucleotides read TGCGCCAGCAGCGACCAGGGGATAGGGCCCGGGGAGCTGTTTTTT.

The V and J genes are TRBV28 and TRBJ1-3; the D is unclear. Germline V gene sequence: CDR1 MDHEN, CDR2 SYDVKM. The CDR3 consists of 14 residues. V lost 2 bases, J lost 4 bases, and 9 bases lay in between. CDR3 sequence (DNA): TGTGCCAGCAGTTTAGAGTCAGCAGGAAACACCATATATTTT. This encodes CASSLESAGNTIYF.

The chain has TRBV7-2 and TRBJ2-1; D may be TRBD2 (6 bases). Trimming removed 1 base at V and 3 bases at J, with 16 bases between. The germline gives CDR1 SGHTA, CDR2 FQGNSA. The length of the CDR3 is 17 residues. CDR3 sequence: CASSLETQRAYYNEQFF. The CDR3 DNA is TGTGCCAGCAGCTTAGAAACCCAGCGGGCCTACTACAATGAGCAGTTCTTC.